Each of the 13 T cell receptor beta chains below was sequenced from the same sample in a study of shared clonotypes between healthy human individuals. Profiling relied on immunoSEQ multiplex PCR, and the TCRdb table lists in-frame clones only, not all of them. The sample contains 450,000 or so clones, roughly four fifths of which appear only once. The specimen was PBMCs. All receptors derive from a woman in her forties in good health. Some clones in this sample may be carry-over from other donors' samples.

The gene calls are TRBV5-1 and TRBJ2-2; 12 bases fit TRBD2. The CDR3 runs to 18 residues. From germline, CDR1 is SGHRS and CDR2 YFSETQ. V gave up 0 bases and J gave up 5 bases; unmatched junction bases: 8. The CDR3 is CASSLATSGRTGTGELFF. As DNA, the CDR3 is TGCGCCAGCAGCTTGGCGACTAGCGGGAGAACGGGAACCGGGGAGCTGTTTTTT.

The chain joins TRBV30 to TRBJ2-1, with TRBD2 matching 9 bases. With 1 base clipped from V and 4 bases from J, the junction kept 8 bases outside the gene matches. CDR3 length equals 16 residues. Germline CDR1 and CDR2: GTSNPN and SVGIG (reference sequence). The CDR3 DNA follows: TGTGCCTGGAGTGAACCGGGACTAGCCACATACAATGAGCAGTTCTTC. Encoded protein: CAWSEPGLATYNEQFF. The variable domain in full, completed from reference TRBV30 and TRBJ2-1, reads SQTIHQWPATLVQPVGSPLSLECTVEGTSNPNLYWYRQAAGRGLQLLFYSVGIGQISSEVPQNLSASRPQDRQFILSSKKLLLSDSGFYLCAWSEPGLATYNEQFFGPGTRLTVL.

This clone was counted once. This chain connects TRBV4-2 to TRBJ2-5; D remains ambiguous. The length of the CDR3 is 12 residues. In germline, CDR1 is LGHNA, CDR2 YNFKEQ. V was clipped by 5 bases and J by 4 bases, with 8 bases between them. CDR3 sequence reads: CASSRTRETQYF. CDR3 nucleotides: TGTGCCAGCAGCAGGACGAGAGAGACCCAGTACTTC.

This clone was observed a handful of times. This probably arose from a read error, given a far larger clone one base away. This rearrangement joins TRBV30 to TRBJ1-1; D remains ambiguous. CDR3 length: 14 residues. Trimming removed 0 bases at V and 3 bases at J, with 11 bases between. The V gene's germline CDR1 is GTSNPN and CDR2 SVGIG (reference sequence). The CDR3 loop is CAWSVELWDTEAFF. The CDR3 region has the DNA TGTGCCTGGAGTGTCGAACTCTGGGACACTGAAGCTTTCTTT.

The chain employs TRBV4-2 and TRBJ2-4; 7 bases fit TRBD2. The V gene end was trimmed by 3 bases and the J gene end by 5 bases; junction bases not matched to a gene: 4. The CDR3 extends over 14 amino acids. In germline, CDR1 is LGHNA, CDR2 YNFKEQ. CDR3 protein: CASSQSLAENIQYF. In nucleotides, the CDR3 is TGTGCCAGCAGCCAGTCTCTAGCGGAAAACATTCAGTACTTC.

The rearrangement joins TRBV2 to TRBJ1-1, with TRBD1 matching 7 bases. The CDR3 has 13 residues. V dropped 8 bases and J dropped 9; count of bases not matched to a gene: 12. CDR1 and CDR2 from the germline V gene are SNHLY and FYNNEI. CDR3 sequence reads: CASGPRQGLKAFF. The CDR3 DNA is TGTGCCAGCGGGCCGCGACAGGGCCTGAAAGCTTTCTTT.

This chain links TRBV2 with TRBJ1-2, with D unresolved. Deletions cut 5 bases from V and 5 bases from J, with 18 bases between. The germline V gene encodes CDR1 SNHLY and CDR2 FYNNEI. This CDR3 comprises 15 residues. CDR3 region: CASSPRTAAQYGYTF. The CDR3 DNA reads TGTGCCAGCAGTCCCAGGACTGCTGCTCAGTATGGCTACACCTTC.

The rearrangement joins TRBV11-2 to TRBJ2-7; D not resolved. The V gene's germline CDR1 is SGHAT and CDR2 FQNNGV. The ends were cut back, 5 bases at V and 0 bases at J, with 17 bases in the middle. This CDR3 comprises 16 residues. The CDR3 loop reads CASSLQTGGSSYEQYF. DNA of the CDR3: TGTGCCAGCAGCCTCCAGACCGGCGGTAGCTCCTACGAGCAGTACTTC.

Details on this clone: Since a far larger clone is one base different, this is likely a read error. The gene calls are TRBV7-8 and TRBJ2-2; 7 bases match TRBD1. Germline-derived CDR1 and CDR2 are SGHVS and FQNEAQ. The V gene end was trimmed by 4 bases and the J gene end by 2 bases; junction bases not matched to a gene: 4. The length of the CDR3 is 15 residues. Here the CDR3 reads CASSSGDRNTGELFF. The CDR3 DNA reads as TGTGCCAGCAGCTCAGGGGACAGAAACACCGGGGAGCTGTTTTTT.

As concerns this clone: One base separates it from a far larger clone, so it is likely a read error. The sample contains more than one DNA sequence encoding this CDR3. The V call is TRBV5-1, the J call TRBJ2-6; 7 bases match TRBD1. CDR1 is SGHRS, CDR2 YFSETQ, per germline. The junction had 14 bases not matched to a gene; V was cut back by 5 bases and J by 3 bases. This CDR3 comprises 18 residues. In nucleotides, the CDR3 is TGCGCCAGCAGTAGGGACAGTCGGGGCGTTGGTGGGGCCAACGTCCTGACTTTC. Residues: CASSRDSRGVGGANVLTF.

This clone was picked up one time. CDR3 bases: TGTGCCAGCAGCCAGGGAGGGGCCCATGGCTACACCTTC. Residues: CASSQGGAHGYTF. The chain carries TRBV9 and TRBJ1-2, with D possibly matching TRBD1 (5 bases). Germline V CDR1 and CDR2: SGDLS, YYNGEE. The V end lost 4 bases, the J end lost 6 bases, and 13 bases lay between the germline ends. The CDR3 is made up of 13 amino acids.

V is TRBV28 and J is TRBJ2-1; TRBD2 might be the D (6 bases). Germline V gene data show CDR1 as MDHEN and CDR2 as SYDVKM. The CDR3 consists of 13 residues. The V end lost 6 bases, the J end lost 6 bases, and 12 bases lay between the germline ends. The CDR3 spells CASRGGVGNEQFF. Here the CDR3 DNA reads TGTGCCAGCAGGGGGGGAGTGGGCAATGAGCAGTTCTTC.

This chain links TRBV18 with TRBJ2-1; 10 nucleotides match TRBD2. The CDR3 is 15 amino acids. V was clipped by 5 bases and J by 5 bases; unmatched bases: 6. Looked up from germline, CDR1 is KGHSH and CDR2 is LQKENI. DNA for the CDR3: TGTGCCAGCTCAATTGGACTAGCGGAAAACAATGAGCAGTTCTTC. It codes for CASSIGLAENNEQFF.